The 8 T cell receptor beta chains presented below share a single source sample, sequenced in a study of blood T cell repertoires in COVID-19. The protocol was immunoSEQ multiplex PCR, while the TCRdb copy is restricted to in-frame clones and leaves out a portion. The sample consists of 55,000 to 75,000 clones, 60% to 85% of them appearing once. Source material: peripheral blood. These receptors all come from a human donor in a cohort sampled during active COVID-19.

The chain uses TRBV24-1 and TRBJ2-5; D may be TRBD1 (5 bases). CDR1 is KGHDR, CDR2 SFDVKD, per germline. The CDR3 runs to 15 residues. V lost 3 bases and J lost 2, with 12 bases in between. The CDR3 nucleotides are TGTGCCACCAGTGATCGTCTGACAGCGCAAGAGACCCAGTACTTC. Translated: CATSDRLTAQETQYF.

Here the CDR3 DNA reads TGTGCCAGCAGCTTCGATCGGACTAGCACAGATACGCAGTATTTT. The encoded protein is CASSFDRTSTDTQYF. This chain joins TRBV5-4 and TRBJ2-3, with D tentatively TRBD2 (5 bases). The CDR3 runs to 15 residues. In germline, CDR1 is SGHNT, CDR2 YYREEE (reference sequence). V lost 2 bases and J 0 bases, leaving 10 bases between the germline ends.

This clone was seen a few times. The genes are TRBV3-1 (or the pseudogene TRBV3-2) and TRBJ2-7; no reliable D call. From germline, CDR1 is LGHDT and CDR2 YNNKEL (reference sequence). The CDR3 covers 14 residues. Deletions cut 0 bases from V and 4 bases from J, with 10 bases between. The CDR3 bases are TGTGCCAGCAGCCAAGATTCACTCCCATACGAGCAGTACTTC. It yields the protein CASSQDSLPYEQYF.

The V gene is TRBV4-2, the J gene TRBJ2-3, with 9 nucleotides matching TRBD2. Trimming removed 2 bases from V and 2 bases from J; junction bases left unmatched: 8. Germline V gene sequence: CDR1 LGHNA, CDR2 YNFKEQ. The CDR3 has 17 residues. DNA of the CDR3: TGTGCCAGCAGCCAATCCGGCGGGAGGGTCAACACAGATACGCAGTATTTT. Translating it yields CASSQSGGRVNTDTQYF.

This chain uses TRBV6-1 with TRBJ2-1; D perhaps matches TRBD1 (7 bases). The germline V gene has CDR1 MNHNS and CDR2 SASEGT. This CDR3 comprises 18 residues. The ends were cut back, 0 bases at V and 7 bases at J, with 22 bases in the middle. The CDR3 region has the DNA TGTGCCAGCAGTGAAGCGCGGAGGGGGCAACAGATTGGGAATGAGCAGTTCTTC. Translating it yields CASSEARRGQQIGNEQFF.

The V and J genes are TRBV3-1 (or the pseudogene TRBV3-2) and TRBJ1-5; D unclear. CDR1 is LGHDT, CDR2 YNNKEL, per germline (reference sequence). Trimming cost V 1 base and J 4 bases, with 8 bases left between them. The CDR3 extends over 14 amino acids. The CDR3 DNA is TGTGCCAGCAGCCAAGCAGCGGGGAATCAGCCCCAGCATTTT. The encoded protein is CASSQAAGNQPQHF.

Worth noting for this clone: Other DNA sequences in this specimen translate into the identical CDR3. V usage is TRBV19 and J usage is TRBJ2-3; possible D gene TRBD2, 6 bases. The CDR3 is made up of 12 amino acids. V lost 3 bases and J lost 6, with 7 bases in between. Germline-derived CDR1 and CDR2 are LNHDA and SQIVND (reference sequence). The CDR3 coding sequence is TGTGCCAGTAGTATTGGAGGGGATACGCAGTATTTT. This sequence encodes CASSIGGDTQYF.

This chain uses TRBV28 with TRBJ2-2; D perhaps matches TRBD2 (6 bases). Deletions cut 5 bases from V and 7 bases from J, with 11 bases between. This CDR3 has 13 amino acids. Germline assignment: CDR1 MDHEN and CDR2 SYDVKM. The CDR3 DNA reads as TGTGCCAGCAGTGGAGGGGTCGGCGGGGAGCTGTTTTTT. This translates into CASSGGVGGELFF.